The 21 T cell receptor beta chains reported below all come from one sample, sequenced in a study of cytomegalovirus exposure and HLA in healthy donors. Primers for the PCR totalled 60 Vbeta and 13 Jbeta. This table comes from immunoSEQ multiplex PCR, and its TCRdb copy is limited to in-frame clones, with some not included. The sample records around 200,000 clones, roughly 80% being singletons. Source material: PBMCs. The source of these receptors is a man aged 45-65 years in good health and CMV-seronegative.

This CDR3 is CASSFRDTTTNEKLFF. DNA for the CDR3: TGTGCCAGCAGCTTCCGGGACACCACAACTAATGAAAAACTGTTTTTT. V gene TRBV7-4 combines with J gene TRBJ1-4; possibly TRBD1 for D (6 bases). This CDR3 has 16 amino acids. Trimming took off 3 bases at V and 0 bases at J, with 11 bases between the two ends. The germline V gene has CDR1 SGHVT and CDR2 SQSDAQ.

The rearrangement uses TRBV7-3 and TRBJ2-7, with TRBD1 matching 10 bases. The CDR3 spans 15 residues. Looked up from germline, CDR1 is SGHTA and CDR2 is FQGTGA. V lost 5 bases to trimming and J lost 1 base; unmatched junction nucleotides: 5. The CDR3 spells CASSRDRGPSYEQYF. Written as DNA, the CDR3 is TGTGCCAGCAGCAGGGACAGGGGCCCATCCTACGAGCAGTACTTC.

CDR3 sequence (DNA): TGTGCCAGCAGTGGAAGGGGTTACATTCAGTACTTC. It codes for CASSGRGYIQYF. V and J are TRBV2 and TRBJ2-4; possible D gene TRBD1, 5 bases. Per germline, CDR1 SNHLY and CDR2 FYNNEI. Trimming left V 4 bases short and J 8 bases short, with 9 bases between. The CDR3 covers 12 residues.

V gene TRBV7-9 combines with J gene TRBJ1-2, with TRBD1 as a possible D gene (6 bases). The CDR3 has 14 amino acids. Between the trimmed V and J ends, which lost 1 base and 4 bases, there was a span of 10 bases. Looked up from germline, CDR1 is SEHNR and CDR2 is FQNEAQ (reference sequence). DNA for the CDR3: TGTGCCAGCAGCTTAGAGGACAGCAGCTATGGCTACACCTTC. Translated: CASSLEDSSYGYTF.

This clone was detected only a few times. The rearrangement uses TRBV30 and TRBJ2-2, with D tentatively TRBD1 (6 bases). The V gene lost 7 bases and the J gene lost 3 bases, with 15 bases spanning the gap. Germline V lookup: CDR1 GTSNPN, CDR2 SVGIG (reference sequence). The CDR3 covers 14 residues. CDR3 DNA sequence: TGTGCCTTACAAAGGACAGAGTACACCGGGGAGCTGTTTTTT. It is translated as CALQRTEYTGELFF.

This clone has just one count. This sequence joins TRBV20-1 and TRBJ2-3; 7 nucleotides align to TRBD2. Germline-derived CDR1 and CDR2 are DFQATT and SNEGSKA (reference sequence). The V and J ends lost 3 bases and 7 bases, in that order; junction bases with no gene match: 1. There are 11 residues in the CDR3. CDR3 sequence reads: CSASGTNTQYF. CDR3 bases: TGCAGTGCTAGCGGGACTAATACGCAGTATTTT.

The rearrangement uses TRBV6-5 and TRBJ1-2; D not resolved. Trimming removed 7 bases from V and 8 bases from J, with 17 bases in between. CDR3 length equals 13 residues. Germline values: CDR1 MNHEY, CDR2 SVGAGI. The CDR3 loop reads CASTGTTGKGYTF. In DNA, the CDR3 is TGTGCCAGCACAGGAACGACGGGAAAGGGCTACACCTTC.

V usage is TRBV11-2 and J usage is TRBJ1-4; D gene unclear. CDR1 and CDR2 (germline): SGHAT, FQNNGV. With 1 base removed from V and 13 bases from J, the gap between germline ends came to 19 bases. CDR3 size: 15 residues. The CDR3 DNA reads TGTGCCAGCAGCTTAGCGGGTCGGACGGGGTGGCGACTGTTTTTT. It translates to CASSLAGRTGWRLFF. The whole variable domain, filled in from reference TRBV11-2 and TRBJ1-4, reads EAGVAQSPRYKIIEKRQSVAFWCNPISGHATLYWYQQILGQGPKLLIQFQNNGVVDDSQLPKDRFSAERLKGVDSTLKIQPAKLEDSAVYLCASSLAGRTGWRLFFGSGTQLSVL.

The chain joins TRBV5-1 to TRBJ2-5; no definite D call. CDR1 is SGHRS and CDR2 is YFSETQ in the germline V gene. Trimming stripped 5 bases from V and 1 base from J, with 9 bases between. The CDR3 has 13 residues. CDR3 sequence: CASREKVQETQYF. The CDR3 DNA reads as TGCGCCAGCAGGGAGAAGGTCCAAGAGACCCAGTACTTC.

The J gene is TRBJ2-5, the V gene TRBV14; 7 bases agree with TRBD1. Germline V gene data show CDR1 as SGHDN and CDR2 as FVKESK. The junction had 9 bases not matched to a gene; V was cut back by 3 bases and J by 5 bases. The CDR3 consists of 15 residues. CDR3: CASSQKGAKVETQYF. The CDR3 nucleotides read TGTGCCAGCAGCCAGAAGGGGGCTAAGGTGGAGACCCAGTACTTC.

This clone was seen only once. The rearrangement uses TRBV9 and TRBJ2-2; TRBD2 matches 8 bases. V was clipped by 4 bases and J by 7 bases; unmatched bases: 9. Germline lookup yields CDR1 SGDLS and CDR2 YYNGEE. The length of the CDR3 is 15 residues. Here the CDR3 DNA reads TGTGCCAGCAGCCCTTCGGGGGGGCTAAGCGGGGAGCTGTTTTTT. Translation: CASSPSGGLSGELFF.

V is TRBV29-1 and J is TRBJ2-5; D perhaps matches TRBD1 (6 bases). This CDR3 has 10 residues. In germline, CDR1 is SQVTM, CDR2 ANQGSEA. V lost 4 bases and J lost 6, with 6 bases in between. The CDR3 nucleotides read TGCAGCGTTGGGGGGCAGACCCAGTACTTC. Translated: CSVGGQTQYF.

V gene TRBV9 combines with J gene TRBJ1-5, with D possibly TRBD1 on 6 matching bases. The CDR3 extends over 15 amino acids. Trimming took 8 bases from V and 5 from J, leaving 20 bases between them. Germline V lookup: CDR1 SGDLS, CDR2 YYNGEE. As DNA, the CDR3 is TGTGCCAGTTCTCAGGCTGGGGGCTCACATCAGCCCCAGCATTTT. Protein product: CASSQAGGSHQPQHF. The whole variable domain, remainder taken from reference TRBV9 and TRBJ1-5, is DSGVTQTPKHLITATGQRVTLRCSPRSGDLSVYWYQQSLDQGLQFLIQYYNGEERAKGNILERFSAQQFPDLHSELNLSSLELGDSALYFCASSQAGGSHQPQHFGDGTRLSIL.

The chain employs TRBV5-1 and TRBJ1-1, with TRBD1 as a possible D gene (5 bases). Trimming removed 3 bases at V and 5 bases at J, with 11 bases between. Per germline, CDR1 SGHRS and CDR2 YFSETQ. This CDR3 spans 13 amino acids. The DNA of the CDR3 is TGCGCCAGCAGCTGGGGGGAGCGGACTGAAGCTTTCTTT. Its protein product is CASSWGERTEAFF.

The chain recombines TRBV10-1 with TRBJ2-1, with TRBD2 identical over 9 bases. Germline V lookup: CDR1 WNHNN, CDR2 SYGVQD (reference sequence). V shed 4 bases, J shed 5 bases, and the junction held 9 bases outside the gene matches. This CDR3 region has 16 residues. The CDR3 nucleotides are TGCGCCAGCAGTGGACTGGCGGGGGGGCCCCACAATGAGCAGTTCTTC. Amino acid sequence: CASSGLAGGPHNEQFF.

The chain links TRBV2 to TRBJ1-3, with 7 nucleotides matching TRBD1. This CDR3 region has 14 residues. Losses at the gene ends were 6 bases for V and 0 bases for J; bases not matched to a gene: 2. Germline lookup yields CDR1 SNHLY and CDR2 FYNNEI. CDR3 protein: CASRRDSSGNTIYF. CDR3 nucleotides: TGTGCCAGCAGACGGGACAGCTCTGGAAACACCATATATTTT. Full variable domain (rest looked up from reference TRBV2 and TRBJ1-3): EPEVTQTPSHQVTQMGQEVILRCVPISNHLYFYWYRQILGQKVEFLVSFYNNEISEKSEIFDDQFSVERPDGSNFTLKIRSTKLEDSAMYFCASRRDSSGNTIYFGEGSWLTVV.

The rearrangement uses TRBV7-9 and TRBJ2-3; 10 bases align to TRBD2. The CDR3 contains 17 residues. Germline V CDR1 and CDR2: SEHNR, FQNEAQ (reference sequence). J gave up 0 bases and V 5 bases, and 8 bases lay outside the gene matches. This CDR3 is CASSQGQRGGSTDTQYF. CDR3 bases: TGTGCCAGCAGCCAAGGTCAGCGGGGGGGTAGCACAGATACGCAGTATTTT.

The genes are TRBV7-3 and TRBJ1-1; tentatively, D is TRBD1 (5 bases). The CDR3 runs to 15 residues. V lost 3 bases and J lost 2, with 13 bases in between. Germline CDR1 and CDR2: SGHTA and FQGTGA. CDR3 in amino acids: CASSLRGDGNTEAFF. CDR3 in DNA: TGTGCCAGCAGCTTGCGGGGGGATGGCAACACTGAAGCTTTCTTT.

The rearrangement links TRBV5-1 to TRBJ2-3, with D possibly being TRBD1 (5 bases). This CDR3 is built from 13 residues. Germline loops: CDR1 SGHRS, CDR2 YFSETQ. Trimming took off 2 bases at V and 5 bases at J, with 9 bases between the two ends. CDR3 nucleotides: TGCGCCAGCAGCTTCCAGGGTGAAGATACGCAGTATTTT. Encoded protein: CASSFQGEDTQYF.

The J gene is TRBJ1-1, the V gene TRBV29-1; the match to TRBD1 covers 8 bases. The junction had 6 bases not matched to a gene; V was cut back by 7 bases and J by 5 bases. This CDR3 spans 12 amino acids. CDR1 and CDR2 from the germline V gene are SQVTM and ANQGSEA. Here the CDR3 reads CSGTGSSTEAFF. CDR3 sequence (DNA): TGCAGCGGGACAGGGTCCAGTACTGAAGCTTTCTTT.

DNA for the CDR3: TGTGCTAGTGCGATCCCGGGGAAAGCTTTCTTT. It specifies CASAIPGKAFF. V and J are TRBV12-5 and TRBJ1-1, with unresolved D. V lost 7 bases and J lost 9, with 12 bases in between. This CDR3 comprises 11 residues. Looked up from germline, CDR1 is LGHNT and CDR2 is FRNRAP. Supplemented by reference TRBV12-5 and TRBJ1-1, the full variable domain reads DARVTQTPRHKVTEMGQEVTMRCQPILGHNTVFWYRQTMMQGLELLAYFRNRAPLDDSGMPKDRFSAEMPDATLATLKIQPSEPRDSAVYFCASAIPGKAFFGQGTRLTVV.